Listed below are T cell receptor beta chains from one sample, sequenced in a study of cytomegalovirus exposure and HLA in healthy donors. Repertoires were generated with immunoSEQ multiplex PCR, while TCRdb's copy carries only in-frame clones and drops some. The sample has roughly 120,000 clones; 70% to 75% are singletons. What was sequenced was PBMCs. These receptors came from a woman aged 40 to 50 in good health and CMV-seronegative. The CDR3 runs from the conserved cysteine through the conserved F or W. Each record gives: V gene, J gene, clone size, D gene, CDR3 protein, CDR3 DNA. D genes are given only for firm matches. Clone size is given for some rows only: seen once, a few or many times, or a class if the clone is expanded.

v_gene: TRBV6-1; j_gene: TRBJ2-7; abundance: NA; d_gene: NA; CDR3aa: CASSLKPEWYF; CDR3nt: TGTGCCAGCAGTTTAAAACCCGAGTGGTACTTC
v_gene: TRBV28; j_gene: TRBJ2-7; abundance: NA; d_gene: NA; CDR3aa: CASSPSLGVGYEQYF; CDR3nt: TGTGCCAGCAGCCCCTCCCTAGGGGTAGGTTACGAGCAGTACTTC
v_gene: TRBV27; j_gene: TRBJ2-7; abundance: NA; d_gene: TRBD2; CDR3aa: CASSLSSGGSYEQYF; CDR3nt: TGTGCCAGCAGTTTATCTAGCGGGGGCTCCTACGAGCAGTACTTC
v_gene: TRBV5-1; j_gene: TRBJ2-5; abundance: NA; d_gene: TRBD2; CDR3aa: CASSRGTSGDSQETQYF; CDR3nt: TGCGCCAGCAGCAGGGGGACTAGCGGGGACTCCCAAGAGACCCAGTACTTC
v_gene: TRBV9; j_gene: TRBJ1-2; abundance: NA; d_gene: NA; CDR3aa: CASSVVSGDTGSYTF; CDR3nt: TGTGCCAGCAGCGTAGTGTCCGGGGACACCGGGAGCTACACCTTC
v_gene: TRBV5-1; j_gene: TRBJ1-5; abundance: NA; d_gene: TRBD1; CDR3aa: CASSQTGLSNQPQHF; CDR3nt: TGCGCCAGCAGTCAGACAGGGCTCAGCAATCAGCCCCAGCATTTT
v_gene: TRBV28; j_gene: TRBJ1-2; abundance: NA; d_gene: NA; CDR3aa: CASSSPSGVYGYTF; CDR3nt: TGTGCCAGCAGCTCCCCCTCGGGTGTATATGGCTACACCTTC
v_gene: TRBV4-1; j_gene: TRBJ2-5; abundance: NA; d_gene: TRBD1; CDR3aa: CASSQEESRGPQETQYF; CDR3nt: TGCGCCAGCAGCCAAGAGGAAAGCAGGGGGCCCCAAGAGACCCAGTACTTC
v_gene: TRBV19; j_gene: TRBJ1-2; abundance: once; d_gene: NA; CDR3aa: CASSTSTPPILAGGYTF; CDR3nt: TGTGCCAGTAGTACCTCGACGCCCCCTATCCTCGCAGGTGGCTACACCTTC
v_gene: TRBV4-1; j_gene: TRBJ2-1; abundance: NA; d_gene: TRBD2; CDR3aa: CASSPRSGTSYNEQFF; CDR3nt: TGCGCCAGCAGCCCCCGCTCCGGGACTAGTTACAATGAGCAGTTCTTC
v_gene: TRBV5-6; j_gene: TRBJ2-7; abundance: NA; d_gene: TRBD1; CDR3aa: CASSFYGQGLGYF; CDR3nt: TGTGCCAGCAGCTTTTATGGACAGGGTTTGGGGTACTTC
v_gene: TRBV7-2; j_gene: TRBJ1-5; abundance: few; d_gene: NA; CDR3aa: CASSLVGRSNQPQHF; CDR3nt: TGTGCCAGCAGCTTAGTTGGGAGGAGCAATCAGCCCCAGCATTTT
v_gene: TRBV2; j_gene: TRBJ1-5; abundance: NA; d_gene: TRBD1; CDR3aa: CASSEVGTGSPGNQPQHF; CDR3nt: TGTGCCAGCAGTGAAGTCGGGACAGGGTCCCCGGGCAATCAGCCCCAGCATTTT
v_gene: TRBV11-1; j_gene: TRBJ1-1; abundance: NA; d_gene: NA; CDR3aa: CASSLGGAALAEAFF; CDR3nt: TGTGCCAGCAGCTTGGGGGGGGCGGCCTTGGCTGAAGCTTTCTTT
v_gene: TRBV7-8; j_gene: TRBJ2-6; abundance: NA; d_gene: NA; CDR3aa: CASSLGVRSERSGANVLTF; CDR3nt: TGTGCCAGCAGCTTAGGGGTTCGTAGCGAGAGGTCTGGGGCCAACGTCCTGACTTTC
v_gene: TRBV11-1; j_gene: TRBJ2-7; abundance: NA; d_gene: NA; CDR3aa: CASSPITLRGLTYEQYF; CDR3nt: TGTGCCAGCAGCCCTATAACCTTGAGAGGTCTTACCTACGAGCAGTACTTC
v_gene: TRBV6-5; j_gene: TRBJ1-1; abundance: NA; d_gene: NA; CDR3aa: CASRRHRKNTEAFF; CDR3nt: TGTGCCAGCAGACGACACCGTAAGAACACTGAAGCTTTCTTT
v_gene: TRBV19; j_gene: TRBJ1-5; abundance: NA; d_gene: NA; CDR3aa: CASSIERWQPQHF; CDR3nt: TGTGCCAGTAGTATAGAGCGGTGGCAGCCCCAGCATTTT
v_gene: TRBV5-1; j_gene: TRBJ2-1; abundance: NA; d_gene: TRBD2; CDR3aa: CASSLVGTSGYNEQFF; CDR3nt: TGCGCCAGCAGCTTGGTTGGGACTAGCGGATACAATGAGCAGTTCTTC
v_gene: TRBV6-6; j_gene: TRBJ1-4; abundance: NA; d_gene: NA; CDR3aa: CASKAGTGSGEKLFF; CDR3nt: TGTGCCAGCAAAGCCGGAACAGGGTCGGGTGAAAAACTGTTTTTT
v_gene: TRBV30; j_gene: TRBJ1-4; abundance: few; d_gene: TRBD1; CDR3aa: CAWRDRGRGREKLFF; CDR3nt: TGTGCCTGGAGGGACCGGGGCAGGGGGCGGGAAAAACTGTTTTTT
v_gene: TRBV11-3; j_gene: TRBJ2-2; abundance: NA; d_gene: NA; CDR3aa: CASSTGNTGELFF; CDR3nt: TGTGCCAGCAGCACAGGGAACACCGGGGAGCTGTTTTTT
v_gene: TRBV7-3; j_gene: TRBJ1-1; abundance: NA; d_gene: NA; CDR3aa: CASSGREGRITEAFF; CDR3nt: TGTGCCAGCAGCGGAAGAGAGGGGAGGATCACTGAAGCTTTCTTT
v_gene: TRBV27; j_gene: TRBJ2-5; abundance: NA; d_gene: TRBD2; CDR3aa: CASSPRTSAGLRTQYF; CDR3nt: TGTGCCAGCAGTCCGCGGACTAGCGCGGGTTTACGGACCCAGTACTTC
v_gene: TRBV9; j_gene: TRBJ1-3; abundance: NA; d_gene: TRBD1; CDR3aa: CASSVGTGGKLSGNTIYF; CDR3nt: TGTGCCAGCAGCGTAGGGACAGGGGGAAAACTCTCTGGAAACACCATATATTTT
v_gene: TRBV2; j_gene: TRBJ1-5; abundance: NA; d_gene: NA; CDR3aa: CASSGGNGNQPQHF; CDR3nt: TGTGCCAGCAGTGGCGGGAATGGCAATCAGCCCCAGCATTTT
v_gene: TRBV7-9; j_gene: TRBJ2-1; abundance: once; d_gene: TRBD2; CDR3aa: CASSPRLAGGLHNEQFF; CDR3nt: TGTGCCAGCAGCCCCAGACTAGCGGGAGGTCTCCACAATGAGCAGTTCTTC
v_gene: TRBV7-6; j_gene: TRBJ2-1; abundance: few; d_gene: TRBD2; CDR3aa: CASSLGLAGDNEQFF; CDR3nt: TGTGCCAGCAGCTTAGGGCTAGCGGGTGACAATGAGCAGTTCTTC
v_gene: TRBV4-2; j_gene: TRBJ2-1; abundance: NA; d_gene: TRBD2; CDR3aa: CASSQGSSGSYNEQFF; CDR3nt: TGTGCCAGCAGCCAAGGTTCTAGCGGCTCCTACAATGAGCAGTTCTTC
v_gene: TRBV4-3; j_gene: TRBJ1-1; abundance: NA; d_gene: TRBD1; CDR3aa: CASGQDRGTAQQTEAFF; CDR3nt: TGCGCCAGCGGCCAAGATCGCGGGACAGCACAGCAGACTGAAGCTTTCTTT
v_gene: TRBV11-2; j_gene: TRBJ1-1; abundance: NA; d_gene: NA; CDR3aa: CASSPGGRAEAFF; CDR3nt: TGTGCCAGCAGCCCGGGGGGTCGAGCTGAAGCTTTCTTT
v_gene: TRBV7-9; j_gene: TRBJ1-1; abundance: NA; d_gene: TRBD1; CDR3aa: CASSHPPGQGSTNTEAFF; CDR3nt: TGTGCCAGCAGCCACCCACCGGGACAGGGGTCCACGAACACTGAAGCTTTCTTT
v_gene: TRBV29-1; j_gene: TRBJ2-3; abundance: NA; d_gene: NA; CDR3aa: CSVGEGGIDTQYF; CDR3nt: TGCAGCGTGGGGGAGGGGGGGATAGATACGCAGTATTTT
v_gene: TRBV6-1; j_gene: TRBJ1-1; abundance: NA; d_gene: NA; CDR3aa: CASSSYFNTEAFF; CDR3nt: TGTGCCAGCAGTTCCTACTTTAACACTGAAGCTTTCTTT
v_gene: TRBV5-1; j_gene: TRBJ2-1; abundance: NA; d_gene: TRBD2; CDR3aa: CASSPDGGGTYKQFF; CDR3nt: TGCGCCAGCAGCCCCGACGGGGGGGGGACTTATAAGCAGTTCTTC
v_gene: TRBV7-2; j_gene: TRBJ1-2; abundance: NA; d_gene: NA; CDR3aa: CASSSKTGGGYTF; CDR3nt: TGTGCCAGCAGCTCAAAGACAGGAGGCGGCTACACCTTC
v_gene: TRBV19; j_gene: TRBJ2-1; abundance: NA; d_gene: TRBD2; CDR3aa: CASSMVSGGANEQFF; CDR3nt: TGTGCCAGTAGTATGGTTAGCGGGGGGGCGAATGAGCAGTTCTTC
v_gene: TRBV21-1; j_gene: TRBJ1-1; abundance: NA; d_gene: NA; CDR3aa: CASSNVTFLQGDTEAFF; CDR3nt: TGTGCCAGCAGCAACGTCACTTTCCTACAGGGGGACACTGAAGCTTTCTTT
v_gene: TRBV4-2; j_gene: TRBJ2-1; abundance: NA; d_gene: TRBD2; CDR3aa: CASSQSLAGAGQNEQFF; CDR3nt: TGTGCCAGCAGCCAATCTCTAGCGGGGGCGGGCCAGAATGAGCAGTTCTTC
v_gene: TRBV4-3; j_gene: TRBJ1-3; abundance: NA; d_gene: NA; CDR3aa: CASSQDSGSGNTIYF; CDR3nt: TGCGCCAGCAGCCAAGATTCAGGGTCTGGAAACACCATATATTTT
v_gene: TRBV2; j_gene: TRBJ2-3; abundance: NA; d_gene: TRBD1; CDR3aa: CARKGTASTDTQYF; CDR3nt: TGTGCCAGAAAGGGGACAGCGTCCACAGATACGCAGTATTTT